The 23 T cell receptor beta chains below were found in one sample sequenced in a study of tumor-infiltrating lymphocytes in primary liver carcinoma. The researchers produced TCR beta cDNA from about 510 ng total RNA with a constant-region primer. Slightly modified ARM-PCR with three nested multiplex PCR rounds yielded TCR beta libraries. Forward primers for TRBV1-TRBV30 and a C-beta reverse primer served the first two PCR rounds, at approximately 10 cycles each. A single record per CDR3 protein comes from TCRdb applying MiXCR to the multiplex PCR reads. This sample has tens of thousands of distinct CDR3 sequences; 69% occur once, and the top ten carry 26%. For each extraction, RNA and DNA were obtained together from approximately 20-30 mg of unsorted bulk tissue. What was sequenced was tumor-adjacent normal liver tissue. Receptors originate from a man aged 40-49 years with primary liver carcinoma and hepatitis B virus infection.

V and J are TRBV29-1 and TRBJ2-1, with TRBD1 matching 8 bases. Germline CDR1 and CDR2: SQVTM and ANQGSEA. The CDR3 contains 15 residues. The trim removed 0 bases at V and 11 bases at J, leaving 12 bases unmatched. The DNA of the CDR3 is TGCAGCGTTGAAGACCCGGGACAGGAGTTAAGTCAGCAGTTCTTC. This translates into CSVEDPGQELSQQFF.

Of note for this clonotype: The junction departs from germline at one end; a sequencing error may be responsible. The rearrangement links TRBV11-1 to TRBJ2-7; D is possibly TRBD2 (5 bases). The germline V gene encodes CDR1 SGHAT and CDR2 FQDESV (reference sequence). This CDR3 has 15 residues. CDR3 nucleotides: TGTGCCAGCAGCTCGGGTGGACTGCTATACAGCGAGCACTACTTC. Its translation is CASSSGGLLYSEHYF.

This clonotype was recorded a few times. In DNA form, the CDR3 reads TGTGCCACCAGTGACGGCGTGGGGGGGTTCTTC. It specifies CATSDGVGGFF. The gene calls are TRBV24-1 and TRBJ2-1, with a weak D call TRBD2 (6 bases). Germline assignment: CDR1 KGHDR and CDR2 SFDVKD. The V and J ends lost 4 bases and 15 bases respectively, with 12 bases between them. There are 11 residues in the CDR3.

Comments on this clonotype: A much larger clonotype is one base distant, so this may be a read error. The chain couples TRBV5-1 to TRBJ2-5, with TRBD2 identical over 7 bases. The J segment lost 5 bases and the V segment lost 4 bases, leaving 11 bases of the junction unmatched. CDR3 length equals 15 residues. Germline CDR1 SGHRS, CDR2 YFSETQ. CDR3 nucleotides: TGCGCCAGCAGCCTGGATGGCGGGAGCAGCGAGACCCAGTACTTC. Translating it yields CASSLDGGSSETQYF.

This chain joins TRBV29-1 and TRBJ2-1; a possible D gene is TRBD2 (6 bases). Germline V gene lookup returns CDR1 SQVTM and CDR2 ANQGSEA. The CDR3 extends over 12 amino acids. The V gene lost 6 bases and the J gene lost 7 bases, with 13 bases spanning the gap. The CDR3 DNA reads as TGCAGCGTCAGGGTCGGGGGAAATGAGCAGTTCTTC. Translating gives CSVRVGGNEQFF.

A remark on this clonotype: One base away lies a much larger clone, so this may be a sequencing read error. This rearrangement joins TRBV7-9 to TRBJ2-1, with 8 bases identical to TRBD2. The CDR3 runs to 16 residues. The germline CDR1 and CDR2 sequences are SEHNR and FQNEAQ (reference sequence). CDR3 nucleotide sequence: TGTGCCAGCAGCTTAGGACGAGTGACTAGCGACAATGAGCAGCTCTTC. This gives the protein CASSLGRVTSDNEQLF.

Concerning this clonotype itself: The junction shows a germline mismatch at one end, possibly a read error. In DNA, the CDR3 is TGCGCCAGCAGCCGCGGGGAGGGGGCGGATACTGAAGCTCTCTTT. This codes for CASSRGEGADTEALF. This chain joins TRBV4-1 and TRBJ1-1; 7 bases map to TRBD1. Germline CDR1 and CDR2: MGHRA and YSYEKL. The CDR3 length is 15 residues.

Comments on this clonotype: The conserved closing phenylalanine or tryptophan is absent in this CDR3, likely reflecting a read error. The chain uses TRBV10-3 and TRBJ2-2; D uncertain. This CDR3 spans 13 amino acids. Germline V CDR1 and CDR2: ENHRY, SYGVKD. The germline V and J ends were trimmed by 0 bases and 6 bases, with 5 bases remaining between them. In DNA form, the CDR3 reads TGTGCCATCAGTGAGTCTGTTTCCGGGGAGCTGTTTTCT. Protein product: CAISESVSGELFS.

Concerning this clonotype itself: A junction end diverges from the germline sequence, so it may reflect a read error. The chain combines TRBV6-5 with TRBJ2-1; 9 nucleotides line up with TRBD1. The length of the CDR3 is 16 residues. CDR1 and CDR2 from the germline V gene are MNHEY and SVGAGI. CDR3 sequence reads: CASCYSTGGSINEQFF. The CDR3 DNA reads as TGTGCCAGCTGTTACTCGACAGGGGGTTCGATAAATGAGCAGTTCTTC.

Concerning this clonotype: Germline and junction disagree at one end, which may indicate a read error. CDR3 sequence reads: CAISLFFRETNTEAFF. The CDR3 DNA reads as TGCGCCATCAGCTTGTTTTTTCGGGAGACGAACACTGAAGCTTTCTTT. The gene calls are TRBV5-1 and TRBJ1-1; D uncertain. The germline V gene encodes CDR1 SGHRS and CDR2 YFSETQ. This CDR3 spans 16 amino acids.

This clonotype has a single count. The CDR3 does not close with the conserved phenylalanine or tryptophan, likely indicating a read error. The V gene is TRBV6-5, the J gene TRBJ1-1; weak D call: TRBD1 (6 bases). The CDR3 totals 12 residues. Germline V CDR1 and CDR2: MNHEY, SVGAGI. CDR3 region: CASKGGTTDAFI. The DNA for the CDR3 is TGTGCCAGCAAAGGGGGGACTACTGATGCTTTCATT.

A note on this clonotype: The junction departs from the called germline gene at one end, perhaps through a read error. The chain couples TRBV10-3 to TRBJ2-2; 7 bases line up with TRBD2. CDR3 size: 15 residues. Germline CDR1 is ENHRY and CDR2 is SYGVKD. CDR3 bases: TGTGCCATCAAAGGCGGGAGAGACGACACCAGGGAGCTGTTTTTT. Translating it yields CAIKGGRDDTRELFF.

This clonotype was observed a handful of times. The V gene is TRBV4-2, the J gene TRBJ2-7, with unresolved D. The V end was cut by 0 bases, the J end by 6 bases, with 6 bases between. The germline V gene has CDR1 LGHNA and CDR2 YNFKEQ. The CDR3 has 12 amino acids. DNA for the CDR3: TGTGCCAGCAGCCAAGAGGCCCGCGAGCAGTACTTC. This encodes CASSQEAREQYF.

In regard to this clonotype: At one boundary the junction diverges from the germline segment, which might be a read error. J is TRBJ2-7 and V is TRBV6-6, with 10 bases identical to TRBD2. The CDR3 is 16 residues long. The V gene's germline CDR1 is MNHNY and CDR2 SVGAGI (reference sequence). The DNA for the CDR3 is TGTGTCAGCAGTTACGGGGTAGCGGGAGGTCTGGACGAGCAGTACTTC. Protein: CVSSYGVAGGLDEQYF.

Comments on this clonotype: Sequence at one end of the junction differs from germline and may be a read error. The rearrangement uses TRBV7-8 and TRBJ2-5; TRBD1 matches 8 bases. The germline CDR1 and CDR2 sequences are SGHVS and FQNEAQ. This CDR3 is built from 17 residues. The CDR3 bases are TGTGCCAGCAGCCCCCAGTGGGGCAGGGGGCTTGCAGAGACCCAATACTTC. Its translation: CASSPQWGRGLAETQYF.

About this clonotype: This may be a read error: a much more frequent sequence differs by one nucleotide. The chain combines TRBV6-1 with TRBJ2-1; TRBD1 matches 10 bases. Germline V CDR1 and CDR2: MNHNS, SASEGT. CDR3 size: 13 residues. The CDR3 sequence: CANSEGTGDEQFF. CDR3 nucleotides: TGTGCCAACAGTGAAGGGACAGGGGATGAGCAGTTCTTC.

The gene calls are TRBV7-8 and TRBJ2-7; D gene ambiguous. The length of the CDR3 is 16 residues. V lost 1 base and J 7 bases, leaving 20 bases between the germline ends. Looked up from germline, CDR1 is SGHVS and CDR2 is FQNEAQ. The CDR3 DNA follows: TGTGCCAGCAGCTTAGGTGTAGGGTTTGGGTTCTTTGAGCAGTACTTC. Protein: CASSLGVGFGFFEQYF.

With respect to this clonotype: A junction boundary mismatches the germline segment, possibly from a read error. The genes are TRBV2 and TRBJ2-2, with TRBD2 matching 8 bases. The germline gives CDR1 SNHLY, CDR2 FYNNEI. The CDR3 has 14 amino acids. CDR3 loop: CTSKGGRHTGELFF. The DNA of the CDR3 is TGTACCAGCAAAGGCGGGAGGCACACCGGGGAGCTGTTTTTT.

This rearrangement joins TRBV11-1 to TRBJ2-1; 9 bases fit TRBD2. The CDR3 totals 18 residues. Germline CDR1 and CDR2: SGHAT and FQDESV (reference sequence). The ends lost 2 bases at V and 1 base at J; junction bases unmatched: 9. CDR3 DNA sequence: TGTGCCAGCAGCTTACACAGCTCCGCGGGAGGGTCCTACAATGAGCAGTTCTTC. Its translation: CASSLHSSAGGSYNEQFF.

This clonotype was counted at least ten times. The chain links TRBV29-1 to TRBJ2-3; no clear D gene. Germline V gives CDR1 SQVTM, CDR2 ANQGSEA. The CDR3 runs 12 residues. The V end was cut by 6 bases, the J end by 1 base, with 8 bases between. In DNA, the CDR3 is TGCAGCGTGGGCGGAGGCACAGATACGCAGTATTTT. Its translation is CSVGGGTDTQYF.

With respect to this clonotype: Compared with germline, one end of the junction differs, possibly owing to a read error. The rearrangement links TRBV4-2 to TRBJ1-5; the D gene is possibly TRBD1 (6 bases). Germline values: CDR1 LGHNA, CDR2 YNFKEQ. The CDR3 totals 16 residues. The CDR3 DNA follows: TGTGCCAGTAGCCAAGATTTAGGGGGAAGCAATCAGTCCCAGCATTTT. It translates to CASSQDLGGSNQSQHF.

This clonotype was observed a few times. Its ends do not fully match the called genes, so a read error is possible. The chain links TRBV7-9 to TRBJ2-7, with 12 bases identical to TRBD1. CDR1 SEHNR and CDR2 FQNEAQ come from the germline V gene (reference sequence). The CDR3 loop spans 16 amino acids. The chain's CDR3 is CAGSSVSGTGGEEQYF. In nucleotides, the CDR3 is TGTGCCGGCAGCTCGGTATCCGGGACAGGGGGCGAAGAGCAGTACTTC. The full variable domain, its missing parts supplied by reference TRBV7-9 and TRBJ2-7, is DTGVSQNPRHKITKRGQNVTFRCDPISEHNRLYWYRQTLGQGPEFLTYFQNEAQLEKSRLLSDRFSAERPKGSFSTLEIQRTEQGDSAMYLCAGSSVSGTGGEEQYFGPGTRLTVT.

Only a few counts were recorded for this clonotype. A much more abundant neighbour one base away suggests this may be a read error. The rearrangement links TRBV6-6 to TRBJ2-3; no clear D. The CDR3 is 12 residues long. The V gene's germline CDR1 is MNHNY and CDR2 SVGAGI (reference sequence). CDR3 sequence (DNA): TGTACCAGCAGGTCAATTCGGGATACGCAGTATTTT. Its translation is CTSRSIRDTQYF.